The entry below gives a single TCR beta chain sequence along with its context. Its antigen is undetermined. The sample belongs to a study of vaccination and CD4 T cells after COVID-19. Study-level information: Stimuli were overlapping spike peptide pools of SARS-CoV-2 and three common cold coronaviruses (HCoV-NL63, HCoV-OC43, HCoV-229E).

Regarding treatment: roughly ten-day PBMC culture with coronavirus spike peptide pools or control peptides (ViraFEST assay). CD4+ T cells that came from the unexposed donor were collected before the COVID-19 pandemic (2011-2018). Trimming cost V 4 bases and J 1 base, with 16 bases left between them. The CDR3 runs 16 residues. Per the germline V gene, CDR1 is MRHNA and CDR2 is SNTAGT. Cultured CD4+ T cells had their DNA profiled by the Oncomine TCR Beta short-read assay. In this case, cultured CD4+ T cells provided the extracted genomic DNA. TCRdb itself ran the PCR reads through MiXCR, one entry per CDR3 protein. Of some 8,500 distinct CDR3 sequences listed, approximately 35% were seen once; the top ten hold about 19%.

The chain is built from TRBV6-4 and TRBJ2-5; D is possibly TRBD1 (6 bases). The TCR comes from a human donor in good health. The sequencing input was CD4+ T cells from blood, cultured in vitro. The CDR3 region is CASSGSGGKPQETQYF. The CDR3 coding sequence is TGTGCCAGCAGTGGTAGTGGGGGCAAACCCCAAGAGACCCAGTACTTC.